This T cell receptor (beta chain) is drawn from a study of Ad26.COV2.S vaccination and SARS-CoV-2 variants. Study as a whole: Among those in the COV1001 Ad26.COV2.S trial arm was the donor.

The method was immunoSEQ multiplex PCR; TCRdb's version includes in-frame clones alone and lacks a portion of them. The profile shows roughly 510,000 clones, roughly nine tenths of them singletons. Treatment defined: around 19 received Ad26.COV2.S at low or high dose, single or two shots; 5 received placebo; per-sample allocation not given. Each sample was drawn 63 days after the first injection (of vaccine or placebo). Spike of the Wuhan-strain SARS-CoV-2 was expressed by an Ad26 vector, which formed the vaccine. The V end lost 3 bases, the J end lost 0 bases, and 18 bases lay between the germline ends. The CDR3 consists of 18 residues. Germline values: CDR1 SGHRS, CDR2 YFSETQ.

The chain couples TRBV5-1 to TRBJ2-2; either TRBD1 or TRBD2 may fit D (6 bases each). The sequencing used peripheral blood, collected in a trial of Ad26.COV2.S vaccine versus placebo. The TCR originated in a person between 18 and 65 years old who received the Ad26.COV2.S COVID-19 vaccine or a placebo. The CDR3 sequence: CASSWTGGGDANTGELFF. DNA for the CDR3: TGCGCCAGCAGCTGGACCGGAGGGGGAGACGCGAACACCGGGGAGCTGTTTTTT.